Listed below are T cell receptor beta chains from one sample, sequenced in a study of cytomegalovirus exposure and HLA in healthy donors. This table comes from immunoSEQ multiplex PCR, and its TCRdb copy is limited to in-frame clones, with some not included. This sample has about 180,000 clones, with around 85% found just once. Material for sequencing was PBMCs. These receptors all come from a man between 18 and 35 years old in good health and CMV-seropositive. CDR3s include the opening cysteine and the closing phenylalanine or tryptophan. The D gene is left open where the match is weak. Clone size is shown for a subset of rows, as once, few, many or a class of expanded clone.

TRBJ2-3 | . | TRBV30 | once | CAWSSAGLTDTQYF | TGTGCCTGGAGTTCGGCGGGTCTCACAGATACGCAGTATTTT
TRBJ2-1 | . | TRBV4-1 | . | CASSQFYGGEQFF | TGCGCCAGCAGCCAGTTTTACGGCGGTGAGCAGTTCTTC
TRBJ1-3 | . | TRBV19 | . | CASSRAGGEGPGNTIYF | TGTGCCAGTAGCAGAGCAGGAGGCGAAGGCCCTGGAAACACCATATATTTT
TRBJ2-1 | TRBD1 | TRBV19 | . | CASRPGQGAEQFF | TGTGCCAGTAGGCCGGGACAGGGAGCTGAGCAGTTCTTC
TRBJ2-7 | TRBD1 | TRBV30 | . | CAWSEGGSSYEQYF | TGTGCCTGGAGTGAAGGGGGCAGCTCCTACGAGCAGTACTTC
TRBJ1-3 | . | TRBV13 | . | CASSRFQRNSGNTIYF | TGTGCCAGCTCTCGTTTCCAGAGGAACTCTGGAAACACCATATATTTT
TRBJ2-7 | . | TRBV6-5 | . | CASRATSLPEQYF | TGTGCCAGCAGGGCCACTAGTCTGCCCGAGCAGTACTTC
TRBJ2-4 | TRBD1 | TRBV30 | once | CAWSDGGQGRIQYF | TGTGCCTGGAGTGACGGGGGACAGGGGAGGATTCAGTACTTC
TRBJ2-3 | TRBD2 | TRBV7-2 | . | CASSTGLAGNTQYF | TGTGCCAGCAGCACCGGACTAGCGGGGAATACGCAGTATTTT
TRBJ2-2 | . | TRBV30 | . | CAWSDDTGELFF | TGTGCCTGGAGTGACGATACTGGGGAGCTGTTTTTT
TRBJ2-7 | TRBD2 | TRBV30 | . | CAWRGGVDEQYF | TGTGCCTGGAGGGGGGGGGTTGACGAGCAGTACTTC